This T cell receptor beta chain was recorded in a study of human T cells and chemical hapten exposure. Study information: Slight volume differences across pooled libraries mainly accounted for varying per-sample TCR yields. Study-wide results and limits: Among expanded TCRs, significantly more large CDR3 similarity clusters formed than among controls.

Details on this clonotype: Its antigen is not known.

Time point described: patch test 2, 6 weeks after DPC sensitization. Treatment denoted: therapeutic diphenylcyclopropenone sensitization with weekly scalp DPC. CDR1 is LGHNA, CDR2 YSLEER, per germline. The CDR3 runs to 15 residues. V trimming: 3 bases; J trimming: 2 bases; junction bases outside the gene matches: 4. What the library attached to individual cDNA molecules were unique molecular identifiers. Authors' methods: TCRs per sample had a median of about 100,000 and ranged from roughly 20,000 to 690,600. Each CDR3 protein gets one entry after TCRdb re-called the RACE reads with MiXCR. None of the V and J calls come from the authors' own analysis; TCRdb made them. The sample has about 80,000 distinct CDR3 sequences, more than 9% seen once.

This clonotype was obtained from a man aged 18-30 years with alopecia areata. Some clones in this sample may be carry-over from other donors' samples. This specimen consisted of whole blood, obtained in connection with sensitization to the hapten diphenylcyclopropenone (DPC). The gene calls are TRBV4-3 and TRBJ2-1; TRBD2 agrees at 7 bases. The CDR3 DNA reads as TGCGCCAGCAGCCAGGAGACTAGCCCCTACAATGAGCAGTTCTTC. This codes for CASSQETSPYNEQFF.